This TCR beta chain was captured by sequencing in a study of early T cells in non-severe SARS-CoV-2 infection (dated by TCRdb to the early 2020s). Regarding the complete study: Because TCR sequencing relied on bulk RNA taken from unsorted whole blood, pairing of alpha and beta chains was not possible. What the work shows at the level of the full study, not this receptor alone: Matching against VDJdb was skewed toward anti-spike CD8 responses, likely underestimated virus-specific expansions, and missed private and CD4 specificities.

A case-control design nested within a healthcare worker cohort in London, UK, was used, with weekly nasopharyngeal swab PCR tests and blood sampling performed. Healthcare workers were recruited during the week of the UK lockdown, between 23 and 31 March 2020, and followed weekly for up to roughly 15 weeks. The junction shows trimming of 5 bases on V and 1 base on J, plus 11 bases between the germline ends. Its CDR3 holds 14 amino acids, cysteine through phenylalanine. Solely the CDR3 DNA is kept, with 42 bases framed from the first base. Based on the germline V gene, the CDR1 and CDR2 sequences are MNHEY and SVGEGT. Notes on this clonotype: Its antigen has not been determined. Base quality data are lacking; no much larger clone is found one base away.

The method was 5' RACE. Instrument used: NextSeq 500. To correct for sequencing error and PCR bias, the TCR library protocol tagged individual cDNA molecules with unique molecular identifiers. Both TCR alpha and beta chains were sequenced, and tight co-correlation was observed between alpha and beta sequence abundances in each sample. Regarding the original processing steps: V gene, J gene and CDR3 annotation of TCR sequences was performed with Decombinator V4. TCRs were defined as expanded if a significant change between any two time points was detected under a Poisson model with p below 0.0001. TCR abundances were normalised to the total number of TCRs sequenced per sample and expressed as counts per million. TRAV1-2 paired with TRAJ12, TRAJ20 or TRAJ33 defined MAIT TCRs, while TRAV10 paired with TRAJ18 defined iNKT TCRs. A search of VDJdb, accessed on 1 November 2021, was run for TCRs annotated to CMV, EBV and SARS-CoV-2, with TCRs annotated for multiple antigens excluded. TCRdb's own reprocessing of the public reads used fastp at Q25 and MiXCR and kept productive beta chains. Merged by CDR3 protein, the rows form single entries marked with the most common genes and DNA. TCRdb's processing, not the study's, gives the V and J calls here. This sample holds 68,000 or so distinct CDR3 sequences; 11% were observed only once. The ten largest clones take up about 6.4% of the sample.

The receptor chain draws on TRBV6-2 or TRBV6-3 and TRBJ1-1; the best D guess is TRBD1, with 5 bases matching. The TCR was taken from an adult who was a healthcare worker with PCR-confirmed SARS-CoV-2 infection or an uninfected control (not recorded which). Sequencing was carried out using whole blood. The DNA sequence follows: TGTGCCAGCAGTCAAAACACAGGGAACACTGAAGCTTTCTTT. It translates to CASSQNTGNTEAFF.